These T cell receptor beta chains were read from a single sample in a study of T cell repertoires in cytomegalovirus infection. One entry per CDR3 protein, called by TCRdb with MiXCR from the reads. Here the sample spans about 250,000 distinct CDR3 sequences, 17% being singletons. The specimen was CD8+ T cells from PBMCs. These receptors were collected from a human donor in good health (CMV status not recorded). Some clones in this sample may be carry-over from other donors' samples. The CDR3 runs from the conserved cysteine through the conserved F or W. A D gene is named only where the DNA matches it firmly. Expanded clones are given a class, and other clones once, few, many or no size at all.

CDR3 length	J gene	V gene	clone size	D gene	CDR3 protein	CDR3 DNA
16	TRBJ2-3	TRBV4-3	many	TRBD1	CASSQETGHGTDTQYF	TGCGCCAGCAGCCAGGAGACAGGGCACGGCACAGATACGCAGTATTTT
14	TRBJ2-3	TRBV7-3	-	TRBD2	CASGSGGATDTQYF	TGTGCCAGCGGAAGCGGGGGGGCGACAGATACGCAGTATTTT
19	TRBJ2-5	TRBV6-5	few	TRBD2	CASSYSGLAGDPKQETQYF	TGTGCCAGCAGTTACTCGGGGCTAGCGGGGGACCCAAAACAAGAGACCCAGTACTTC
15	TRBJ1-1	TRBV10-3	-	-	CAISDRTGKVTEAFF	TGTGCCATCAGTGATCGTACAGGTAAAGTCACTGAAGCTTTCTTT
16	TRBJ1-5	TRBV28	few	TRBD1	CASSPRQGYSNQPQHF	TGTGCCAGCAGTCCGAGACAGGGTTATAGCAATCAGCCCCAGCATTTT
19	TRBJ2-6	TRBV5-6	-	TRBD1	CASSLGKGQGAVGANVLTF	TGTGCCAGCAGCTTGGGAAAGGGACAGGGGGCGGTTGGGGCCAACGTCCTGACTTTC
16	TRBJ1-1	TRBV7-9	many	-	CASSFEPSPPSTEAFF	TGTGCCAGCAGCTTCGAACCGAGCCCGCCATCCACTGAAGCTTTCTTT
16	TRBJ1-4	TRBV7-2	many	-	CASSLGHLATNEKLFF	TGTGCCAGCAGCTTAGGGCACCTTGCAACTAATGAAAAACTGTTTTTT
12	TRBJ2-7	TRBV9	-	-	CASSVVEGEQYF	TGTGCCAGCAGCGTAGTCGAGGGCGAGCAGTACTTC
16	TRBJ2-2	TRBV7-8	many	-	CASSSVLRDPSGELFF	TGTGCCAGCAGCTCGGTACTCCGGGACCCTAGCGGGGAGCTGTTTTTT
16	TRBJ2-2	TRBV7-9	-	TRBD2	CASSRTSGGAGGELFF	TGTGCCAGCAGCCGGACTAGCGGGGGGGCCGGCGGGGAGCTGTTTTTT
14	TRBJ1-1	TRBV2	few	-	CASSEFAAGAEAFF	TGTGCCAGCAGTGAGTTCGCGGCAGGGGCTGAAGCTTTCTTT
14	TRBJ1-2	TRBV5-1	-	-	CASREPGRRNGYTF	TGCGCCAGCAGGGAGCCGGGACGTCGAAATGGCTACACCTTC
12	TRBJ2-5	TRBV11-2	many	-	CASSLVAGREYF	TGTGCCAGCAGCTTAGTAGCAGGTCGCGAGTACTTC
12	TRBJ1-4	TRBV6-5	many	-	CASSSGTEKLFF	TGTGCCAGCAGTTCCGGGACTGAAAAACTGTTTTTT
16	TRBJ2-7	TRBV6-2/TRBV6-3	many	TRBD1	CASRPQGAYPIDEQYF	TGTGCCAGCAGACCGCAGGGGGCTTATCCTATTGACGAGCAGTACTTC
16	TRBJ1-5	TRBV28	-	-	CASSLLARIGNQPQHF	TGTGCCAGCAGTTTATTGGCCCGGATAGGCAATCAGCCCCAGCATTTT
14	TRBJ1-1	TRBV12-3/TRBV12-4	few	-	CASSFPGLVAEAFF	TGTGCCAGCAGTTTTCCAGGGTTGGTCGCTGAAGCTTTCTTT
14	TRBJ1-5	TRBV6-6	-	-	CANSYPPGSQPQHF	TGTGCCAACAGTTACCCCCCTGGATCTCAGCCCCAGCATTTT
17	TRBJ1-2	TRBV7-2	many	-	CASSPSPDSPEAYGYTF	TGTGCCAGCAGCCCGAGCCCCGACAGCCCAGAGGCGTATGGCTACACCTTC
15	TRBJ1-5	TRBV15	few	-	CATTNGPGASQPQHF	TGTGCCACCACTAACGGGCCGGGGGCAAGTCAGCCCCAGCATTTT
12	TRBJ2-7	TRBV6-6	-	-	CASSWVYYEQYF	TGTGCCAGCAGTTGGGTCTACTACGAGCAGTACTTC
14	TRBJ2-7	TRBV28	many	-	CASSFRGTQYEQYF	TGTGCCAGCAGTTTTAGGGGGACCCAGTACGAGCAGTACTTC
21	TRBJ1-1	TRBV7-8	-	TRBD1	CASSFAGTGLMAEGSNTEAFF	TGTGCCAGCAGCTTTGCCGGGACAGGATTAATGGCCGAAGGCTCGAACACTGAAGCTTTCTTT
13	TRBJ1-2	TRBV6-2/TRBV6-3	-	-	CASRRTLVGDNTF	TGTGCCAGCAGGAGGACGCTTGTAGGGGATAACACCTTC
13	TRBJ2-5	TRBV29-1	few	-	CSVEDQLGETQYF	TGCAGCGTTGAAGATCAACTGGGAGAGACCCAGTACTTC
15	TRBJ2-1	TRBV19	few	TRBD2	CASSITRGGADEQFF	TGTGCCAGTAGTATCACGCGCGGGGGGGCGGATGAGCAGTTCTTC
17	TRBJ2-1	TRBV7-9	few	TRBD2	CASSLVEAGGSYNEQFF	TGTGCCAGCAGCTTAGTTGAGGCGGGGGGCTCCTACAATGAGCAGTTCTTC
15	TRBJ2-7	TRBV7-2	many	TRBD2	CASSFYSGGAYEQYF	TGTGCCAGCAGCTTTTATAGCGGGGGGGCCTACGAGCAGTACTTC
13	TRBJ1-1	TRBV12-3/TRBV12-4	-	-	CASSFGVRIEAFF	TGTGCCAGCAGTTTTGGGGTCCGAATTGAAGCTTTCTTT
14	TRBJ1-2	TRBV12-3/TRBV12-4	few	TRBD1	CASSLVSGGHGYTF	TGTGCCAGCAGTTTAGTTTCAGGGGGCCATGGCTACACCTTC
15	TRBJ2-1	TRBV7-8	many	-	CASSLFQGTYNEQFF	TGTGCCAGCAGCTTATTCCAGGGAACCTACAATGAGCAGTTCTTC
17	TRBJ2-7	TRBV7-6	-	-	CASSPRVSQGPTYEQYF	TGTGCCAGCAGCCCGCGCGTCTCCCAGGGCCCGACCTACGAGCAGTACTTC
17	TRBJ2-7	TRBV27	-	TRBD1	CASSLRFGQGLSYEQYF	TGTGCCAGCAGTTTAAGATTTGGACAGGGCCTCTCCTACGAGCAGTACTTC
13	TRBJ2-1	TRBV20-1	few	-	CSAQDSTYNEQFF	TGCAGTGCCCAAGACTCGACCTACAATGAGCAGTTCTTC
16	TRBJ2-1	TRBV7-8	few	TRBD2	CASSPGLAGGDNEQFF	TGTGCCAGCAGCCCCGGACTAGCGGGGGGTGACAATGAGCAGTTCTTC
14	TRBJ1-2	TRBV9	many	-	CASSLTGTASGYTF	TGTGCCAGCAGCCTTACAGGGACGGCGTCTGGCTACACCTTC
14	TRBJ2-3	TRBV6-5	-	TRBD2	CASTKGGGTDTQYF	TGTGCCAGCACCAAGGGAGGGGGCACAGATACGCAGTATTTT
15	TRBJ1-5	TRBV6-2/TRBV6-3	many	-	CASSYSTEGNQPQHF	TGTGCCAGCAGTTACTCTACCGAGGGGAATCAGCCCCAGCATTTT
14	TRBJ2-5	TRBV29-1	few	TRBD2	CSVPGLAGVETQYF	TGCAGCGTCCCCGGACTAGCGGGGGTGGAGACCCAGTACTTC
13	TRBJ2-1	TRBV28	many	-	CASSLLKGSLRAF	TGTGCCAGCAGTTTACTTAAGGGATCCCTTAGGGCATTC
17	TRBJ2-2	TRBV7-7	once	TRBD1	CASSLRTTGRNTGELFF	TGTGCTAGCAGCTTGCGGACGACAGGGCGAAACACCGGGGAGCTGTTTTTT
16	TRBJ1-5	TRBV28	-	-	CASSSGGAGVIQPQHF	TGTGCCAGCAGCTCCGGAGGGGCAGGGGTTATTCAGCCCCAGCATTTT
12	TRBJ2-7	TRBV2	-	-	CASRRATYEQYF	TGTGCCAGCAGACGCGCTACCTACGAGCAGTACTTC
14	TRBJ2-2	TRBV20-1	few	TRBD1	CSARGDSNTGELFF	TGCAGTGCTAGAGGGGACAGTAACACCGGGGAGCTGTTTTTT
15	TRBJ2-7	TRBV5-1	-	TRBD1	CASSLGDSSNYEQYF	TGCGCCAGCAGCTTGGGGGACAGCTCTAACTACGAGCAGTACTTC
11	TRBJ1-1	TRBV2	many	-	CASRGDRPAFF	TGTGCCAGCAGGGGGGACCGCCCGGCTTTCTTT
16	TRBJ2-2	TRBV5-6	-	-	CASSLAGWTPTGELFF	TGTGCCAGCAGCTTGGCAGGTTGGACCCCCACCGGGGAGCTGTTTTTT
16	TRBJ2-5	TRBV7-6	many	TRBD2	CASSLGPGLAGETQYF	TGTGCCAGCAGCTTAGGCCCGGGACTAGCTGGAGAGACCCAGTACTTC
14	TRBJ1-5	TRBV28	-	-	CASSPERTNQPQHF	TGTGCCAGCAGCCCGGAGAGGACCAATCAGCCCCAGCATTTT
16	TRBJ1-1	TRBV29-1	-	TRBD1	CSVEERWTGVYTEAFF	TGCAGCGTTGAAGAACGATGGACAGGGGTGTACACTGAAGCTTTCTTT
17	TRBJ1-1	TRBV25-1	many	-	CASSEYFGSGENTEAFF	TGTGCCAGCAGTGAATATTTCGGTTCAGGGGAGAACACTGAAGCTTTCTTT
16	TRBJ1-4	TRBV2	many	-	CASSPSHIATNEKLFF	TGTGCCAGCAGTCCGTCCCACATCGCAACTAATGAAAAACTGTTTTTT